This TCR beta chain is drawn from a study of neurological immune-mediated disorders. Germline V gene data show CDR1 as MNHEY and CDR2 as SVGAGI. This CDR3 is 14 amino acids long. The ends were cut back, 0 bases at V and 10 bases at J, with 13 bases in the middle. Each TCR transcript was tagged with a 10-nucleotide random UMI during 5'RACE. TCRdb re-derived calls from the 5' RACE reads in MiXCR, one entry per CDR3 protein. This table holds tens of thousands of distinct CDR3 sequences, around 5.2% found once. The sequence was obtained from a man between 18 and 35 years old with multiple sclerosis. The V and J genes are TRBV6-5 and TRBJ2-1, with D perhaps assigned TRBD1 or TRBD2 (5 bases each). The specimen was PBMCs. CDR3 sequence: CASSYSSGGNEQFF. The CDR3, as DNA: TGTGCCAGCAGTTACTCGAGTGGGGGTAACGAGCAGTTCTTC.